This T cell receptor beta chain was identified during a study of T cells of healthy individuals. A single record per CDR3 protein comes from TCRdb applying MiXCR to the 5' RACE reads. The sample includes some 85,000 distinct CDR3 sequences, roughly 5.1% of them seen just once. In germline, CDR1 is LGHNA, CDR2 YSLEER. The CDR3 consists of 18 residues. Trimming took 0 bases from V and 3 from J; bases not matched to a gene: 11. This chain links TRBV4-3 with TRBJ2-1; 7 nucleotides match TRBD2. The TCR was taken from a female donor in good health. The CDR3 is CASSQEGLGAGDYNEQFF. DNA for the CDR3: TGCGCCAGCAGCCAAGAAGGCCTAGGCGCGGGGGACTACAATGAGCAGTTCTTC.